Sequencing of this TCR beta chain was carried out in a study of shared clonotypes between healthy human individuals. About the study: Two women and a few men aged 18 to 49 made up the donors.

Notes on the study in general: Blood was the only sampled material, and tissue repertoires likely differ. Investigators expected sequencing depth to affect clonotype sharing among donors.

In regard to this clone: Its antigen remains unknown.

Investigators spread the genomic DNA of each subset evenly over several immunoSEQ plates. The assay was immunoSEQ multiplex PCR, and TCRdb's table has in-frame clones only and misses some. Here the sample spans about 490,000 clones, 65% to 80% being singletons. V lost 2 bases to trimming and J lost 1 base, with 12 bases between them. The germline CDR1 and CDR2 sequences are LNHNV and YYDKDF (reference sequence). The CDR3 has 16 residues. The V call is TRBV15, the J call TRBJ1-5; D gene uncertain. The receptor was derived from a woman aged 40 to 50 in good health. Some clones in this sample may be carry-over from other donors' samples. Specimen: PBMCs. The CDR3 region is CATSRPPLGSNQPQHF. The CDR3 region has the DNA TGTGCCACCAGCAGACCTCCTTTAGGGAGCAATCAGCCCCAGCATTTT.